Below, 9 T cell receptor beta chains from the same sample are listed, as sequenced in a study of human CD8 memory T cell subsets. The authors made TCR beta libraries using UMI-labeled 5' RACE. Reanalyzing the 5' RACE reads, TCRdb keeps one entry per CDR3 protein, without DNA. This sample's clone table lists about 5,400 distinct CDR3 sequences. The sample was CD8+ effector memory T cells (TEM) sorted from PBMCs. As to subset: effector memory CD8 T cells, CCR7- CD45RO+ CD95+. The receptors derive from a human donor in good health.

The chain couples TRBV7-9 to TRBJ2-1; TCRdb's D call of TRBD2 is untestable without DNA. This CDR3 contains 14 residues. Germline V gene sequence: CDR1 SEHNR, CDR2 FQNEAQ (reference sequence). The CDR3 reads CASPTSGGYNEQFF.

This chain uses TRBV12-3 or TRBV12-4 with TRBJ2-4; the TRBD1 assignment by TCRdb is unverifiable without DNA. There are 14 residues in the CDR3. The CDR3 loop is CASIRGDAKNIQYF.

This clonotype is called medium-sized (0.01 to 0.1%) based on its frequency. V usage is TRBV9 and J usage is TRBJ1-5. The CDR3 is 15 amino acids. The germline V gene has CDR1 SGDLS and CDR2 YYNGEE. CDR3 in amino acids: CASSPEEGRTQPQHF.

The chain employs TRBV15 and TRBJ2-1; TCRdb gives TRBD2 as the D gene, but with no DNA this cannot be confirmed. CDR1 is LNHNV and CDR2 is YYDKDF in the germline V gene (reference sequence). This CDR3 contains 15 residues. The CDR3 sequence: CATSRELAGVDEQFF.

The V call is TRBV29-1, the J call TRBJ2-2; the D call from TCRdb, TRBD2, cannot be confirmed without DNA. The CDR3 is 13 amino acids. The V gene's germline CDR1 is SQVTM and CDR2 ANQGSEA. The CDR3: CSALGQITGELFF.

This clonotype registers medium-sized (0.01 to 0.1%) by frequency. The chain couples TRBV19 to TRBJ2-1; no DNA is available, so the TRBD2 call from TCRdb remains unchecked. The CDR3 totals 15 residues. Germline CDR1 and CDR2: LNHDA and SQIVND (reference sequence). CDR3 protein: CASSLAGSTYNEQFF.

The chain links TRBV7-8 to TRBJ1-4. This CDR3 spans 14 amino acids. CDR1 and CDR2 (germline): SGHVS, FQNEAQ. This chain's CDR3 is CASSRVLLNEKLFF.

Considering frequency, this clonotype is medium-sized (0.01 to 0.1%). The rearrangement joins TRBV5-1 to TRBJ2-7. Germline-derived CDR1 and CDR2 are SGHRS and YFSETQ. The CDR3 consists of 11 residues. The CDR3 loop is CASSLADEQYF.

The chain carries TRBV20-1 and TRBJ1-1; TCRdb calls TRBD1, which cannot be checked without DNA. CDR1 is DFQATT and CDR2 is SNEGSKA in the germline V gene (reference sequence). This CDR3 spans 15 amino acids. CDR3 loop: CSATGDRARGTEAFF.